What follows are 22 T cell receptor beta chains derived from one specimen sequenced in a study of blood T cell repertoires in COVID-19 (dated by TCRdb to the early 2020s). Preparation of the library involved the immunoSEQ multiplex PCR assay. TCRdb took over this immuneACCESS table, retaining in-frame rearrangements with V and J assigned. Such tables are incomplete; in checked studies, under half of the missing clones stem from an unresolved V gene, and the remainder is unexplained. Recorded for this sample are under 350,000 clones; 80% to 90% of them occurred a single time. Around 4.5% of the sample is in the top ten clones. Sample: PBMCs or T cells enriched from blood (not recorded which). Receptor source: a woman between 40 and 55 years old with acute COVID-19.

The chain recombines TRBV6-5 with TRBJ1-2; D call uncertain. The CDR3 spans 13 residues. In germline, CDR1 is MNHEY, CDR2 SVGAGI. V was trimmed by 7 bases and J by 2 bases, leaving 11 bases between them. The CDR3 sequence is CASTKHQNYGYTF. CDR3 DNA sequence: TGTGCCAGCACCAAACATCAGAACTATGGCTACACCTTC.

This clone was picked up a small number of times. The chain joins TRBV7-3 to TRBJ1-1; no definite D call. This CDR3 is 14 amino acids long. The germline V and J ends were trimmed by 5 bases and 1 base, with 11 bases remaining between them. CDR1 is SGHTA, CDR2 FQGTGA, per germline. The CDR3 protein is CASSVDPGNTEAFF. The CDR3, as DNA: TGTGCCAGCAGCGTTGATCCCGGGAACACTGAAGCTTTCTTT.

The table lists this clone with a count of one. The chain employs TRBV3-1 (or the pseudogene TRBV3-2) and TRBJ1-1; D not certain. This CDR3 comprises 14 residues. Trimming took 1 base from V and 0 from J, leaving 6 bases between them. CDR1 and CDR2 (germline): LGHDT, YNNKEL (reference sequence). The CDR3 protein is CASSQAGLNTEAFF. The DNA of the CDR3 is TGTGCCAGCAGCCAAGCAGGTTTGAACACTGAAGCTTTCTTT.

The chain recombines TRBV27 with TRBJ1-2; D gene unclear. The CDR3 is 15 residues long. V was clipped by 5 bases and J by 4 bases, with 17 bases between them. Germline values: CDR1 MNHEY, CDR2 SMNVEV (reference sequence). The DNA for the CDR3 is TGTGCCAGCAGTCACCGGCAGAGGGCTGTCTATGGCTACACCTTC. Its translation is CASSHRQRAVYGYTF.

The chain joins TRBV5-1 to TRBJ2-3, with 8 bases identical to TRBD2. V lost 4 bases to trimming and J lost 0 bases; unmatched junction nucleotides: 7. CDR3 length equals 16 residues. From germline, CDR1 is SGHRS and CDR2 YFSETQ. This chain's CDR3 is CASSRVGGVSTDTQYF. DNA of the CDR3: TGCGCCAGCAGCAGAGTCGGGGGGGTAAGCACAGATACGCAGTATTTT.

This clone was counted only a few times. The V call is TRBV6-2 or TRBV6-3, the J call TRBJ1-2; 8 bases align to TRBD1. V lost 6 bases to trimming and J lost 3 bases; unmatched junction nucleotides: 6. Germline assignment: CDR1 MNHEY and CDR2 SVGEGT. CDR3 length equals 14 residues. Here the CDR3 reads CASSRTGLDYGYTF. The CDR3 nucleotides are TGTGCCAGCAGCAGGACAGGGTTGGACTATGGCTACACCTTC.

This chain connects TRBV6-2 or TRBV6-3 to TRBJ2-5; TRBD2 matches at 14 bases. With V trimmed by 2 bases and J by 10 bases, 21 bases remained unmatched. The germline V gene has CDR1 MNHEY and CDR2 SVGEGT. CDR3 length equals 20 residues. The DNA of the CDR3 is TGTGCCAGCAGTTACGGGCCCACCGGGACTAGCGGGGGCCGAGACTTCATCCAGTACTTC. Its translation: CASSYGPTGTSGGRDFIQYF.

For this clone: The sample contains more than one DNA sequence encoding this CDR3. V is TRBV5-1 and J is TRBJ1-6, with 10 bases matching TRBD1. The junction had 4 bases not matched to a gene; V was cut back by 4 bases and J by 3 bases. CDR1 is SGHRS, CDR2 YFSETQ, per germline. The CDR3 has 16 amino acids. CDR3 DNA: TGCGCCAGCAGCCCGGGACAGGGGATCTATAATTCACCCCTCCACTTT. This gives the protein CASSPGQGIYNSPLHF.

The chain links TRBV7-8 to TRBJ2-1; TRBD2 might be the D (6 bases). Deletions cut 5 bases from V and 5 bases from J, with 25 bases between. CDR1 and CDR2 (germline): SGHVS, FQNEAQ. CDR3 length: 18 amino acids. The CDR3 DNA is TGTGCCAGCAGCCACGGAGGGACCGGGACTCCTAAAGACAATGAGCAGTTCTTC. It specifies CASSHGGTGTPKDNEQFF.

V and J are TRBV24-1 and TRBJ2-7; a possible D gene is TRBD1 (6 bases). CDR3 length: 15 residues. The germline V gene encodes CDR1 KGHDR and CDR2 SFDVKD. V lost 2 bases and J lost 2, with 12 bases in between. Here the CDR3 reads CATSDSGTITYEQYF. The DNA for the CDR3 is TGTGCCACCAGTGATTCCGGGACAATAACCTACGAGCAGTACTTC.

J is TRBJ2-1 and V is TRBV7-3, with 10 nucleotides matching TRBD2. The V and J ends lost 1 base and 3 bases, in that order; junction bases with no gene match: 3. Germline V gene sequence: CDR1 SGHTA, CDR2 FQGTGA. This CDR3 is built from 16 residues. The CDR3 coding sequence is TGTGCCAGCAGCTTAAGACTAGCGGGCTACTACAATGAGCAGTTCTTC. Its translation is CASSLRLAGYYNEQFF.

This clone has a handful of counts. The genes are TRBV19 and TRBJ1-3, with 9 bases identical to TRBD1. V dropped 8 bases and J dropped 0; count of bases not matched to a gene: 2. This CDR3 contains 14 residues. CDR1 is LNHDA, CDR2 SQIVND, per germline (reference sequence). In DNA form, the CDR3 reads TGTGCCAGTGGGGACAGGGACTCTGGAAACACCATATATTTT. Encoded protein: CASGDRDSGNTIYF.

This rearrangement joins TRBV9 to TRBJ2-3; the match to TRBD2 covers 11 bases. With V trimmed by 4 bases and J by 3 bases, 7 bases remained unmatched. Per the germline V gene, CDR1 is SGDLS and CDR2 is YYNGEE. This CDR3 region has 16 residues. The DNA for the CDR3 is TGTGCCAGCAGCTTTAGCGGGGGGGCCGCAACAGATACGCAGTATTTT. Amino acids: CASSFSGGAATDTQYF.

This clone was seen a handful of times. The gene calls are TRBV11-2 and TRBJ1-1; D gene ambiguous. Trimming stripped 1 base from V and 10 bases from J, with 19 bases between. Germline loops: CDR1 SGHAT, CDR2 FQNNGV. The CDR3 covers 15 residues. The CDR3 DNA reads as TGTGCCAGCAGCTTAGCACAGACGGGAGTTAGGGTAGCTTTCTTT. It yields the protein CASSLAQTGVRVAFF. The entire variable domain, with the rest obtained from reference TRBV11-2 and TRBJ1-1, is as follows: EAGVAQSPRYKIIEKRQSVAFWCNPISGHATLYWYQQILGQGPKLLIQFQNNGVVDDSQLPKDRFSAERLKGVDSTLKIQPAKLEDSAVYLCASSLAQTGVRVAFFGQGTRLTVV.

This rearrangement joins TRBV15 to TRBJ2-3, with 11 bases aligning to TRBD2. With V trimmed by 2 bases and J by 7 bases, 17 bases remained unmatched. The CDR3 has 19 residues. CDR1 and CDR2 from the germline V gene are LNHNV and YYDKDF (reference sequence). The CDR3 nucleotides are TGTGCCACCAGCAGAACGTCGGGGCTAGCGGGGGGCTCACGCTATACGCAGTATTTT. The encoded protein is CATSRTSGLAGGSRYTQYF.

This clone occurred once. The chain employs TRBV2 and TRBJ1-2; TRBD1 matches 9 bases. V lost 6 bases to trimming and J lost 5 bases; unmatched junction nucleotides: 7. In germline, CDR1 is SNHLY, CDR2 FYNNEI. The CDR3 extends over 14 amino acids. The CDR3 region is CASRKSGTGYGYTF. In nucleotides, the CDR3 is TGTGCCAGCAGAAAATCCGGGACAGGGTATGGCTACACCTTC.

The CDR3 is CASSGDRVRSEKPQHF. For the CDR3, the DNA is TGTGCCAGCAGCGGCGACAGGGTAAGGAGTGAGAAGCCCCAGCATTTT. The chain recombines TRBV5-8 with TRBJ1-5; 7 positions agree with TRBD1. The CDR3 contains 16 residues. The V and J ends lost 4 bases and 8 bases, in that order; junction bases with no gene match: 15. The germline V gene encodes CDR1 SGHTS and CDR2 YDEGEE.

The V gene is TRBV10-1, the J gene TRBJ1-2, with TRBD1 matching 7 bases. The CDR3 covers 15 residues. CDR1 is WNHNN, CDR2 SYGVQD, per germline (reference sequence). V lost 0 bases to trimming and J lost 5 bases; unmatched junction nucleotides: 6. The CDR3 DNA is TGCGCCAGCAGTGAGTCGGATACCAGGGGGTATGGCTACACCTTC. Amino acid sequence: CASSESDTRGYGYTF.

The chain links TRBV18 to TRBJ1-4; no definite D call. CDR3 length: 15 amino acids. CDR1 KGHSH and CDR2 LQKENI come from the germline V gene. Trimming stripped 6 bases from V and 6 bases from J, with 17 bases between. CDR3 nucleotide sequence: TGTGCCAGCTCTCTGGAGAGAATCCTTGATGAAAAACTGTTTTTT. It is translated as CASSLERILDEKLFF.

The chain couples TRBV5-5 to TRBJ2-7; D might be TRBD1 (7 bases). Germline V lookup: CDR1 SGHKS, CDR2 YYEKEE (reference sequence). V lost 6 bases, J lost 2 bases, and 15 bases lay in between. The CDR3 contains 14 residues. The CDR3 nucleotides read TGTGCCAGCATCAACAGGGGAGGAACCTACGAGCAGTACTTC. Translation gives CASINRGGTYEQYF.

V and J are TRBV5-8 and TRBJ2-3, with D unclear. The CDR3 covers 17 residues. Germline-derived CDR1 and CDR2 are SGHTS and YDEGEE. Trimming stripped 0 bases from V and 0 bases from J, with 14 bases between. CDR3: CASSLGMTQTSTDTQYF. The CDR3 region has the DNA TGTGCCAGCAGCTTGGGGATGACTCAGACTAGCACAGATACGCAGTATTTT.

V and J are TRBV9 and TRBJ1-2; 9 bases fit TRBD1. There are 16 residues in the CDR3. V shed 0 bases and J 4 bases; nucleotides not matched to a gene: 7. Germline V gives CDR1 SGDLS, CDR2 YYNGEE. The CDR3 sequence is CASSVEGGQGGYGYTF. The CDR3 DNA is TGTGCCAGCAGCGTAGAAGGGGGACAGGGCGGCTATGGCTACACCTTC.